Many counts were recorded for the clone carrying this T cell receptor beta chain. Its antigen is currently unknown. CDR3 size: 15 residues. V lost 5 bases and J lost 2; bases outside the gene matches: 4. CDR1 KGHDR and CDR2 SFDVKD come from the germline V gene. This specimen comes from a study of CD8+CD57+ T cells in acquired aplastic anemia. Study context: DNA recovered from sorted CD4+ and CD8+ cells had a mean of roughly 3 ug. Study observations and caveats: Patients were compared with controls for CD8+ Simpson's diversity, and no significant difference emerged.

Whoever was chosen for sequencing had shown CD8+CD57+ cell expansion by flow cytometry. Genomic DNA, serving as template, underwent TCR beta VDJ and CDR3 profiling. TCRdb fed the reads into MiXCR, producing one record per CDR3 protein. Among 160,000 or so distinct CDR3 sequences listed, around half were seen once. Sequencing was carried out using sorted CD4+, CD8+, or CD8+CD57+ T cells (not recorded which) from PBMCs. This clonotype was obtained from a human donor with aplastic anemia. V usage is TRBV24-1 and J usage is TRBJ2-5; 10 bases align to TRBD2. CDR3 sequence: CATSGGLASQETQYF. CDR3 bases: TGTGCCACCAGTGGGGGACTAGCGAGTCAAGAGACCCAGTACTTC.